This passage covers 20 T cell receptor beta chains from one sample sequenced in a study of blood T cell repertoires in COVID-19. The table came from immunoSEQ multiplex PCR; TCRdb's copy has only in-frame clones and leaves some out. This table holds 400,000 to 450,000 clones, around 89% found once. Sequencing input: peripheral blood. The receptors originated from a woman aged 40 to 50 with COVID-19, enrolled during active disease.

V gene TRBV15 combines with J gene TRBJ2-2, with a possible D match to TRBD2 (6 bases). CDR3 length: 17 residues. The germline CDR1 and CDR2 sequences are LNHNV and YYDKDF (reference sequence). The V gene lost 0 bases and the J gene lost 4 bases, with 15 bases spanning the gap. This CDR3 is CATSRDLLGLTTGELFF. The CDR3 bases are TGTGCCACCAGCAGAGATCTCCTGGGACTTACCACCGGGGAGCTGTTTTTT.

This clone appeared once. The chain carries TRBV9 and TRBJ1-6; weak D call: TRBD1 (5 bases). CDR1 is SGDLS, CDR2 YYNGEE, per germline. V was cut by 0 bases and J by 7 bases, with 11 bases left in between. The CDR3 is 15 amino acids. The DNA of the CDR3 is TGTGCCAGCAGCGTAGGATTCAGGGCGAATTCACCCCTCCACTTT. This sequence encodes CASSVGFRANSPLHF. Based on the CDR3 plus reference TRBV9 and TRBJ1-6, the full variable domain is DSGVTQTPKHLITATGQRVTLRCSPRSGDLSVYWYQQSLDQGLQFLIQYYNGEERAKGNILERFSAQQFPDLHSELNLSSLELGDSALYFCASSVGFRANSPLHFGNGTRLTVT.

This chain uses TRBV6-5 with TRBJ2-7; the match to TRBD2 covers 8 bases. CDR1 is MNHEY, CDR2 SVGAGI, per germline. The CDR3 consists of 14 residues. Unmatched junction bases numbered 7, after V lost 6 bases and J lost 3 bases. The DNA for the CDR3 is TGTGCCAGCAGCTCCGGGACTAGAGGCTACGAGCAGTACTTC. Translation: CASSSGTRGYEQYF.

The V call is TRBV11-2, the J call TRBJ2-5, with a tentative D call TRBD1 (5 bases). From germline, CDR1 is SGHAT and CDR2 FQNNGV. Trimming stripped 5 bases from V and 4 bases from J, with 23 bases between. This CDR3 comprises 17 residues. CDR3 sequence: CASSPQGSQRRGETQYF. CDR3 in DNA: TGTGCCAGCAGCCCTCAGGGAAGTCAGAGAAGGGGAGAGACCCAGTACTTC.

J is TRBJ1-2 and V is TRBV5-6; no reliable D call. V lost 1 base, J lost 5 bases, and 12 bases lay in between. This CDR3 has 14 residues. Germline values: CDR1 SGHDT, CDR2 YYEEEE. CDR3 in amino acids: CASSLSRSPYGYTF. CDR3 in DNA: TGTGCCAGCAGCTTGAGCCGGAGTCCATATGGCTACACCTTC.

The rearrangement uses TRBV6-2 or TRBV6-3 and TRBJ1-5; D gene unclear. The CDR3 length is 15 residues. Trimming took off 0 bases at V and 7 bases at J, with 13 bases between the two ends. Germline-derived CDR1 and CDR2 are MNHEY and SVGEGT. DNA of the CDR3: TGTGCCAGCAGTTACTCGAGGCGGAGAGAACAGCCCCAGCATTTT. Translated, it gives CASSYSRRREQPQHF.

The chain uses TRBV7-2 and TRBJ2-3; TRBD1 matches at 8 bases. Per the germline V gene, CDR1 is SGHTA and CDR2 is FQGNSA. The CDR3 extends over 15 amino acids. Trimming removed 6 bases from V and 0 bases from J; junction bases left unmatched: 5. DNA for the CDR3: TGTGCCAGCAGTTTTCACAGGGGGAGCACAGATACGCAGTATTTT. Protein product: CASSFHRGSTDTQYF.

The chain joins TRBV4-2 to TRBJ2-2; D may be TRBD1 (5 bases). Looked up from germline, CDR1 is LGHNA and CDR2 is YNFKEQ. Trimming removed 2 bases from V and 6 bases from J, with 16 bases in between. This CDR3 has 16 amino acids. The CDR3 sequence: CASSQSRQPPAGELFF. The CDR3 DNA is TGTGCCAGCAGCCAATCCAGACAGCCCCCCGCCGGGGAGCTGTTTTTT.

CDR3 DNA sequence: TGTGCCAGCCTAAGACAGATGAACACTGAAGCTTTCTTT. This codes for CASLRQMNTEAFF. The chain has TRBV2 and TRBJ1-1; maybe TRBD1 (5 bases). Between the trimmed V and J ends, which lost 8 bases and 0 bases, there was a span of 10 bases. The CDR3 has 13 residues. The germline V gene has CDR1 SNHLY and CDR2 FYNNEI.

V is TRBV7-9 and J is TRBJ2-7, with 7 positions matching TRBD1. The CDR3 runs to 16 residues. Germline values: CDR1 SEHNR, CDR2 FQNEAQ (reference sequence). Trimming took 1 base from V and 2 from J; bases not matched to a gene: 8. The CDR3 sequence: CASSLGSAGGTYEQYF. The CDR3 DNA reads TGTGCCAGCAGCTTAGGATCGGCAGGGGGTACCTACGAGCAGTACTTC.

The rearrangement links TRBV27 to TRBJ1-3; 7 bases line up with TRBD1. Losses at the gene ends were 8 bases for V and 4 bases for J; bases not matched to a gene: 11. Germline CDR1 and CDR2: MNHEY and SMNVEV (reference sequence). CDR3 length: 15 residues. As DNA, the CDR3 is TGTGCCAGCCGGGACAGAAGTCTTGCCGGAAACACCATATATTTT. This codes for CASRDRSLAGNTIYF.

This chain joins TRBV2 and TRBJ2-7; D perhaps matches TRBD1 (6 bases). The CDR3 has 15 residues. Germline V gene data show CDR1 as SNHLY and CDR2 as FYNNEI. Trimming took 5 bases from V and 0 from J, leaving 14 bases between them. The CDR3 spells CASSPDRPISYEQYF. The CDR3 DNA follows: TGTGCCAGCAGTCCGGACAGACCCATCTCCTACGAGCAGTACTTC.

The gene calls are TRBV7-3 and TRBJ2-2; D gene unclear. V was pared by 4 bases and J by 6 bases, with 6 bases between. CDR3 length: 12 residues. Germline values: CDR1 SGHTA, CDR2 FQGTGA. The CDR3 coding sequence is TGTGCCAGCAGCTCCCCCGCCGGGGAGCTGTTTTTT. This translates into CASSSPAGELFF.

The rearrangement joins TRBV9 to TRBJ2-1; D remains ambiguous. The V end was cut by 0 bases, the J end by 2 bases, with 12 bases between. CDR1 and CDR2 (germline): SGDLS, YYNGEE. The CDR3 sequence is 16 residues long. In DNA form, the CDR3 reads TGTGCCAGCAGCGTAGCCGCGGCGTCCCCCTACAATGAGCAGTTCTTC. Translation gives CASSVAAASPYNEQFF.

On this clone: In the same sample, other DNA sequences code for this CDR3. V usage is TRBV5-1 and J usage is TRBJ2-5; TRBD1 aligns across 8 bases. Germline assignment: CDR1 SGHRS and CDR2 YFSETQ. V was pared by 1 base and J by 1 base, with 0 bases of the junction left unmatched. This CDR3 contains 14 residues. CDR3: CASSLQGAQETQYF. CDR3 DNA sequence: TGCGCCAGCAGCTTGCAGGGGGCCCAAGAGACCCAGTACTTC.

The CDR3 coding sequence is TGTGCCAGCAGCTTAGACCCAGGGGGCGTGGAGACCCAGTACTTC. Translated, it gives CASSLDPGGVETQYF. The chain recombines TRBV11-1 with TRBJ2-5; 8 bases line up with TRBD1. The CDR3 extends over 15 amino acids. Losses at the gene ends were 1 base for V and 5 bases for J; bases not matched to a gene: 6. Germline V gives CDR1 SGHAT, CDR2 FQDESV (reference sequence).

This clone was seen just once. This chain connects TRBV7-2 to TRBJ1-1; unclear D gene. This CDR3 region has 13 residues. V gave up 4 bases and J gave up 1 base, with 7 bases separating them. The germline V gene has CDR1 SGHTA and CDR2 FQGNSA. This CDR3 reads CASSSGSNTEAFF. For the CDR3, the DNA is TGTGCCAGCAGCTCGGGTTCGAACACTGAAGCTTTCTTT.

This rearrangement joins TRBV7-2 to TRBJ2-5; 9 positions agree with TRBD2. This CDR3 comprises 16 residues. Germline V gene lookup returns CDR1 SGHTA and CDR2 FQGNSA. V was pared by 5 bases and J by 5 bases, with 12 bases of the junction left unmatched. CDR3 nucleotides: TGTGCCAGCAGCCTCCGGTGGGGCGGGGGGGCGGAGACCCAGTACTTC. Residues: CASSLRWGGGAETQYF.

The CDR3, as DNA: TGTGCCAGCAATCCGGGGTCGGGGGAGACCCAGTACTTC. Translation gives CASNPGSGETQYF. This chain joins TRBV6-5 and TRBJ2-5, with a possible D match to TRBD2 (5 bases). CDR3 size: 13 residues. Per germline, CDR1 MNHEY and CDR2 SVGAGI. V gave up 7 bases and J gave up 5 bases, with 14 bases separating them.

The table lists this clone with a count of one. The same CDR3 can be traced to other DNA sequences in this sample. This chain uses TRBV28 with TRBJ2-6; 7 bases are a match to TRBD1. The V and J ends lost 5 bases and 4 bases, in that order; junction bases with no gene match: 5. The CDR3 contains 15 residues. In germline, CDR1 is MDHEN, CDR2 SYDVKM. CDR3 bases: TGTGCCAGCAGTCCGACAGGGACAGGGGCCAACGTCCTGACTTTC. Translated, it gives CASSPTGTGANVLTF.